This T cell receptor beta chain comes out of a study of T cell changes during pregnancy in multiple sclerosis. The CDR3 extends over 14 amino acids. CDR1 SGHTA and CDR2 FQGTGA come from the germline V gene. V lost 6 bases, J lost 5 bases, and 16 bases lay in between. The repertoire was sequenced with immunoSEQ multiplex PCR; TCRdb's copy has only in-frame clones and lacks some. Of around 80,000 clones in the sample, roughly nine tenths were seen once. The rearrangement links TRBV7-3 to TRBJ1-1; possibly TRBD1 for D (5 bases). Sequenced material: peripheral blood, taken before pregnancy. This TCR was recovered from a female donor with multiple sclerosis, enrolled in a pregnancy study. The CDR3 DNA is TGTGCCAGCAGTCCCCGACCGGGGGAAACTGAAGCTTTCTTT. Its translation: CASSPRPGETEAFF.